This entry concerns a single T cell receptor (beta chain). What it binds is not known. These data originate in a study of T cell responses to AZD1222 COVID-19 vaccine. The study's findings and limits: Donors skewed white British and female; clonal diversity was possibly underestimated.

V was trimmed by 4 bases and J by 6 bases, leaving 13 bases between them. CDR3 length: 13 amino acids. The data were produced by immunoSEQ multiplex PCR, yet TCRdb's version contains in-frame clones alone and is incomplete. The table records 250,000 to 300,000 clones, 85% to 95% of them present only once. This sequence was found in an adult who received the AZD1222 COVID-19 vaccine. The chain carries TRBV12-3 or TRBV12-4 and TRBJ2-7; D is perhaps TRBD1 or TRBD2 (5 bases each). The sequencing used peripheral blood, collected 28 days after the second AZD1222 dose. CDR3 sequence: CASSSIAGAEQYF. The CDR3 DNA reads TGTGCCAGCAGTTCAATCGCCGGGGCCGAGCAGTACTTC.